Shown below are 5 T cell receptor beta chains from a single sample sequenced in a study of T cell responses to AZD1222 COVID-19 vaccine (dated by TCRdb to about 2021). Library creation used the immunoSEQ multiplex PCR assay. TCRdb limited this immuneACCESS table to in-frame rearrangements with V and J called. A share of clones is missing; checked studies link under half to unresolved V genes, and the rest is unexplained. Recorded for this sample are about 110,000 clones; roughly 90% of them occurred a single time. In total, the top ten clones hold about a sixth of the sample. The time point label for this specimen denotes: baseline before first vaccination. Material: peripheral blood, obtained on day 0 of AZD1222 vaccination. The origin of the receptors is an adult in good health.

The CDR3 DNA sequence: TGTGCCAGCAGCTTAGCAGGTGCGAACACTGAAGCTTTCTTT. Translating gives CASSLAGANTEAFF. V and J are TRBV7-3 and TRBJ1-1; D gene ambiguous. Per the germline V gene, CDR1 is SGHTA and CDR2 is FQGTGA. This CDR3 comprises 14 residues. V dropped 2 bases and J dropped 1 base, with 8 bases sitting between them. The variable domain in full, with the rest retrieved from reference TRBV7-3 and TRBJ1-1, is GAGVSQTPSNKVTEKGKYVELRCDPISGHTALYWYRQSLGQGPEFLIYFQGTGAADDSGLPNDRFFAVRPEGSVSTLKIQRTERGDSAVYLCASSLAGANTEAFFGQGTRLTVV.

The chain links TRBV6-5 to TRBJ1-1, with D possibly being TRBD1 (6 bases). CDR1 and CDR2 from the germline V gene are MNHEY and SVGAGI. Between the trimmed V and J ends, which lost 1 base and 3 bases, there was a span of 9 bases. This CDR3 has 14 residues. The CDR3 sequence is CASSYWGRDTEAFF. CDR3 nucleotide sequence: TGTGCCAGCAGTTACTGGGGGCGCGACACTGAAGCTTTCTTT.

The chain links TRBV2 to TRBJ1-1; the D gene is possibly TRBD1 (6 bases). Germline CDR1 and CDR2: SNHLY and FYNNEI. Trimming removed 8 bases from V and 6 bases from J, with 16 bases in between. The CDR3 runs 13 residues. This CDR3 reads CASHRDLGAEAFF. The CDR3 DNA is TGTGCCAGCCACAGGGATCTGGGCGCTGAAGCTTTCTTT.

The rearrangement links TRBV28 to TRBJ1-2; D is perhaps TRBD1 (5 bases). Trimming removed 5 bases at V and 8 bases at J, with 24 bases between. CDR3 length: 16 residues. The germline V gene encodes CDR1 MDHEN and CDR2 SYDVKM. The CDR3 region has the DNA TGTGCCAGCAGTCCCTCTCTAGGACACCCGGTCAGGGGCTACACCTTC. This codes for CASSPSLGHPVRGYTF.

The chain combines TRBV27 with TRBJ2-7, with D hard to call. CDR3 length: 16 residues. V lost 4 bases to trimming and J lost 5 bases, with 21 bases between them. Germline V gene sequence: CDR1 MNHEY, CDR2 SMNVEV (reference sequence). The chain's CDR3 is CASSSPFDINLHEQYV. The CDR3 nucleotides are TGTGCCAGCAGTTCCCCCTTTGACATCAATCTACACGAGCAGTACGTC.